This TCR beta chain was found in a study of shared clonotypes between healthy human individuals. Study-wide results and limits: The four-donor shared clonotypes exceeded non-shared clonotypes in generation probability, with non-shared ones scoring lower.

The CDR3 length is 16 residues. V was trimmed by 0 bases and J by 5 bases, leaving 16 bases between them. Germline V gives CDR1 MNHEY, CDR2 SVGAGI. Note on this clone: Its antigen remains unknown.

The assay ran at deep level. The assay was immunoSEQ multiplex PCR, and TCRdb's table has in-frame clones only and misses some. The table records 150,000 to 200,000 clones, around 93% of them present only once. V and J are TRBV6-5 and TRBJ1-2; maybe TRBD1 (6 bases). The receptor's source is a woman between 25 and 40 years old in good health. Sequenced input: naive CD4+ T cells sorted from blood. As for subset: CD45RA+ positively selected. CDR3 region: CASSYSLGQRSYGYTF. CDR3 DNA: TGTGCCAGCAGTTACTCGTTAGGACAGCGATCTTATGGCTACACCTTC.